A selection of T cell receptor beta chains follows, all from one sample in a study of blood T cell repertoires in COVID-19. Assay: immunoSEQ multiplex PCR; the TCRdb copy retains only in-frame clones and omits some. The sample includes some 430,000 clones, roughly 87% of them seen just once. The sequenced sample was PBMCs or T cells enriched from blood (not recorded which). These receptors all stem from a man aged 18 to 29 who had recovered from COVID-19. The CDR3 runs from the conserved cysteine through the conserved F or W. D genes are given only for firm matches. Part of the rows lack a size; the others show once, few, many or a class for expanded clones.

j_call d_call v_call clone_size cdr3_nt cdr3_aa
TRBJ1-2 TRBD1 TRBV2 . TGTGCCAGCAGAGGGGGCGTCGGCTATGGCTACACCTTC CASRGGVGYGYTF
TRBJ1-1 TRBD1 TRBV7-8 . TGTGCCAGCAGGGGGACAGACAACACTGAAGCTTTCTTT CASRGTDNTEAFF
TRBJ1-5 . TRBV18 . TGTGCCAGCTCACCAAGAGGGACTGATCAGCCCCAGCATTTT CASSPRGTDQPQHF
TRBJ2-3 TRBD2 TRBV5-4 . TGTGCCAGCAGCCCTCAGTCGCGGGGGGGAAGCGCAGATACGCAGTATTTT CASSPQSRGGSADTQYF
TRBJ2-1 TRBD2 TRBV11-2 . TGTGCCAGCAGCCTTAGCGGGAGCGGATACAATGAGCAGTTCTTC CASSLSGSGYNEQFF
TRBJ2-4 TRBD1 TRBV30 . TGTGCCTGGAGTCCCGGGACAGGGGGCTTCGACATTCAGTACTTC CAWSPGTGGFDIQYF
TRBJ1-2 . TRBV29-1 . TGCAGCGTTGACAGGGGCTCGTCGGATGGCTACACCTTC CSVDRGSSDGYTF
TRBJ2-3 . TRBV7-3 once TGTGCCAGCAGCTTACTCGCGGAACCCACAGATACGCAGTATTTT CASSLLAEPTDTQYF
TRBJ2-2 . TRBV7-9 . TGTGCCAGCAGCTCGATAGGAGGGGACACCGGGGAGCTGTTTTTT CASSSIGGDTGELFF
TRBJ1-4 . TRBV3-1/TRBV3-2 . TGTGCCAGCAGCCAGGGGGCGGATGAAAAACTGTTTTTT CASSQGADEKLFF
TRBJ2-2 TRBD2 TRBV4-1 . TGCGCCAGCAGCTGGCGGACTAGCCGGGGGGAGCTGTTTTTT CASSWRTSRGELFF
TRBJ2-1 TRBD2 TRBV20-1 . TGCAGTGCTAGTCCCCTCCGACTTAGCGGGGGATACAATGAGCAGTTCTTC CSASPLRLSGGYNEQFF
TRBJ1-2 . TRBV5-5 . TGTGCCAGCAGCTTGAGTGCGTATGGCTACACCTTC CASSLSAYGYTF
TRBJ2-5 . TRBV11-2 once TGTGCCAGCAGCTTAGAAAGGGCCCTATTGCGGGAAGACCTCCAAGAGACCCAGTACTTC CASSLERALLREDLQETQYF
TRBJ1-4 . TRBV2 . TGTGCCAGCAGTGCCGAATGGGGCGAAAAACTGTTTTTT CASSAEWGEKLFF
TRBJ2-7 . TRBV11-1 few TGTGCCAGCAGCTTAACCGACAGCTACGAGCAGTACTTC CASSLTDSYEQYF
TRBJ1-1 TRBD1 TRBV11-2 . TGTGCCAGCAGCCTATGGACAGGGGGCCACACTGAAGCTTTCTTT CASSLWTGGHTEAFF
TRBJ2-7 . TRBV4-2 . TGTGCCAGCAGCCAGACGGACTCCTCCTACGAGCAGTACTTC CASSQTDSSYEQYF
TRBJ2-1 . TRBV12-3/TRBV12-4 . TGTGCCAGCAGTTTGTCTTTTGAGCAGTTCTTC CASSLSFEQFF
TRBJ1-5 . TRBV11-2 . TGTGCCAGCAGCTTATATCCAGGGATGCTAGGACAGCCCCAGCATTTT CASSLYPGMLGQPQHF